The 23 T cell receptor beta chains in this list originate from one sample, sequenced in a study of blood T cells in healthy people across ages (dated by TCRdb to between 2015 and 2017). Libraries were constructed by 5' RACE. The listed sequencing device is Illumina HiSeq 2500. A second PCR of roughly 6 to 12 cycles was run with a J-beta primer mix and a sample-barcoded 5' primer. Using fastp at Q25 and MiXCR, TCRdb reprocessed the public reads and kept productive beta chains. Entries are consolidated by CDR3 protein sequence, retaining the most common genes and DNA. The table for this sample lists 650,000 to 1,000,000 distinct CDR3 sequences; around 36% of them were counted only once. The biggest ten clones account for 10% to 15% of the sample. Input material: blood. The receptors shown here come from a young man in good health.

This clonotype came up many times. CDR3 nucleotides: TGTGCCAGCAGTGAAGCGGAGACCCAGTACTTC. This sequence encodes CASSEAETQYF. The chain combines TRBV2 with TRBJ2-5; D uncertain. Germline CDR1 and CDR2: SNHLY and FYNNEI. V lost 0 bases and J 5 bases, leaving 1 base between the germline ends. The CDR3 length is 11 residues.

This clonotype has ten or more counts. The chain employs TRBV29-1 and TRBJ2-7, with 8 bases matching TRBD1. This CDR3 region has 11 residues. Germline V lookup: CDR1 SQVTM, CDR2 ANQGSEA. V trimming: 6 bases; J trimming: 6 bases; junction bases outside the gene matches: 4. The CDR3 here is CSVTQGAEQYF. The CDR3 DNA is TGCAGCGTCACCCAGGGGGCCGAGCAGTACTTC.

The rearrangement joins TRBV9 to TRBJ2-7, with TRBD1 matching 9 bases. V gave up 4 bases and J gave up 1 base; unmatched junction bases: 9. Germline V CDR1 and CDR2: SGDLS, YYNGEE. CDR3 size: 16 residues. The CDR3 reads CASSPRGGTGSYEQYV. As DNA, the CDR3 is TGTGCCAGCAGCCCCCGTGGAGGGACAGGGTCCTACGAGCAGTACGTC.

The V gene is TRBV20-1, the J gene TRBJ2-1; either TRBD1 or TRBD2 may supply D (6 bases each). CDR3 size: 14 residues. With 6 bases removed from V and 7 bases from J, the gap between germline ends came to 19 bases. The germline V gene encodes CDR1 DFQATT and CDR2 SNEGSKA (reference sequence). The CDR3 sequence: CSAPRPGARNEQFF. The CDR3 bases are TGCAGTGCCCCTCGCCCGGGGGCGAGAAATGAGCAGTTCTTC.

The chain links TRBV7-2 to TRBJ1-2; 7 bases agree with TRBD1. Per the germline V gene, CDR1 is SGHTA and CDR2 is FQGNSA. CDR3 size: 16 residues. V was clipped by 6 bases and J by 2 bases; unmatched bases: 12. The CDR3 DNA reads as TGTGCCAGCAGACAGAAGACAGGGTTCGCAAACTATGGCTACACCTTC. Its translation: CASRQKTGFANYGYTF.

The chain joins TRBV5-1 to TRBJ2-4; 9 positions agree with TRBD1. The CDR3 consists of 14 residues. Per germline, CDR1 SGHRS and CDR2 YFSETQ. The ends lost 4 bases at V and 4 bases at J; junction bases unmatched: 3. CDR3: CASSPDRGKNIQYF. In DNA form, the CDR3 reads TGCGCCAGCAGCCCCGACAGGGGGAAAAACATTCAGTACTTC.

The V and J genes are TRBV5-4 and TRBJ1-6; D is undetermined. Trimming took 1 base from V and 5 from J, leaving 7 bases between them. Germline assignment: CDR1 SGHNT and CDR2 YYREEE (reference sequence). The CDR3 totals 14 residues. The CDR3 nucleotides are TGTGCCAGCAGCTTGCGGTCGAATAATTCACCCCTCCACTTT. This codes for CASSLRSNNSPLHF.

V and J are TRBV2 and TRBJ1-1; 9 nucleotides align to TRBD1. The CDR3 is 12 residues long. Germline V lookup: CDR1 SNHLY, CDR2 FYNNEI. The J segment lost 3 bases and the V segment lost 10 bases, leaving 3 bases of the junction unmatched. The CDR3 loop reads CAIRQGDTEAFF. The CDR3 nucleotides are TGTGCCATCAGACAGGGGGACACTGAAGCTTTCTTT.

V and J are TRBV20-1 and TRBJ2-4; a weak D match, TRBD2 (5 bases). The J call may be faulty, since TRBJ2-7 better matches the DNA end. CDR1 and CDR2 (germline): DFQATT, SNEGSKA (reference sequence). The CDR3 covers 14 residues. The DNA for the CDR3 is TGCAGTGCTGCCGGCGGGCAGCGACCCCACGAGCAGTACTTC. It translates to CSAAGGQRPHEQYF.

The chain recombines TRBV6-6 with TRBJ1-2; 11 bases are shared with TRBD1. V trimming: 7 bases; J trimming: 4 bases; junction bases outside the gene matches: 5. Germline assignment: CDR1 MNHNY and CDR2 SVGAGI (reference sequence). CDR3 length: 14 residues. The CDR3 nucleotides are TGTGCCAGCAATCCGGGACAGGGGGGCTATGGCTACACCTTC. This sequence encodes CASNPGQGGYGYTF.

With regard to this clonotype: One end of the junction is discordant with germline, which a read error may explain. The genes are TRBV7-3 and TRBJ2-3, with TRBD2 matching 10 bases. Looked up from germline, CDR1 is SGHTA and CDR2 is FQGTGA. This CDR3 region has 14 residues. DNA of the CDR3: TGTGCCGGCAGTCAAGCGGGGGGGCCCGATACGCAGTATTTT. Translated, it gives CAGSQAGGPDTQYF.

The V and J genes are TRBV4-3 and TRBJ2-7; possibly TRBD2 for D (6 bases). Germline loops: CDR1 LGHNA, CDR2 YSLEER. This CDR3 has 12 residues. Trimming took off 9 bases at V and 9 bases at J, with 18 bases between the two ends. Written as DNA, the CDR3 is TGCGCCAGTGGAGATTTGGGGCGGGGGCAGTACTTC. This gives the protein CASGDLGRGQYF.

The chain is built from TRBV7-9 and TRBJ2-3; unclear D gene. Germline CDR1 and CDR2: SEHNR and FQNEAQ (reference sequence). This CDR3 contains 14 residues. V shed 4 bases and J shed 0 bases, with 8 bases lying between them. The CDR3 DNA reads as TGTGCCAGCAGCTCCTTAAGAAGCACAGATACGCAGTATTTT. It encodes CASSSLRSTDTQYF. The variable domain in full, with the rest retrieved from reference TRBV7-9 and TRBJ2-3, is DTGVSQNPRHKITKRGQNVTFRCDPISEHNRLYWYRQTLGQGPEFLTYFQNEAQLEKSRLLSDRFSAERPKGSFSTLEIQRTEQGDSAMYLCASSSLRSTDTQYFGPGTRLTVL.

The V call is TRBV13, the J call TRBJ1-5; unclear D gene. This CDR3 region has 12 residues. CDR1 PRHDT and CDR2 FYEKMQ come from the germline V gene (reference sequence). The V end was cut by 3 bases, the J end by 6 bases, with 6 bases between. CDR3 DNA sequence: TGTGCCAGCAGCTTGCATCTTCAGCCCCAGCATTTT. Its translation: CASSLHLQPQHF.

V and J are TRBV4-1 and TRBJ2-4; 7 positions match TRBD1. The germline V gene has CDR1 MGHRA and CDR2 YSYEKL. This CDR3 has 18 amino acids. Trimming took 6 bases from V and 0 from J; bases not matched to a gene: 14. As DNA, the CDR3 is TGCGCCAGCAGTCCTGCCGGGACAGCAAGACTAGCCAAAAACATTCAGTACTTC. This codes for CASSPAGTARLAKNIQYF.

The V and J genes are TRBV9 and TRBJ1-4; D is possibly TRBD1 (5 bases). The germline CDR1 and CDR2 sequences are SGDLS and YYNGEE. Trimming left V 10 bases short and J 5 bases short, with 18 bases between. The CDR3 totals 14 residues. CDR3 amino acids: CASGTSGPNEKLFF. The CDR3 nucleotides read TGTGCCTCCGGGACTTCGGGTCCAAATGAAAAACTGTTTTTT.

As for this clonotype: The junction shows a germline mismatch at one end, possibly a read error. In DNA form, the CDR3 reads TGCGGCGTTGAGAACAGGTACAATGAGCAGTTCTTC. It translates to CGVENRYNEQFF. The V and J genes are TRBV29-1 and TRBJ2-1; possible D gene TRBD1, 5 bases. This CDR3 comprises 12 residues. CDR1 SQVTM and CDR2 ANQGSEA come from the germline V gene.

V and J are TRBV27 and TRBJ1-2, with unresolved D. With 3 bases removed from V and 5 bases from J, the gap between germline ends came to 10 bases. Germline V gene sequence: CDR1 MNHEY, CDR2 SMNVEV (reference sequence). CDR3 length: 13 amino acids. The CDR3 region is CASSLTVSYGYTF. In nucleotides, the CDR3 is TGTGCCAGCAGTTTGACGGTTAGTTATGGCTACACCTTC.

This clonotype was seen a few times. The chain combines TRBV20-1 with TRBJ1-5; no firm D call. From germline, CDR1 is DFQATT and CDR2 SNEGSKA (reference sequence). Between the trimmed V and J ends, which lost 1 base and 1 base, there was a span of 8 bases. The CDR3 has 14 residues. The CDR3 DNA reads TGCAGTGCTAGAGGGGGTCAGAGCAATCAGCCCCAGCATTTT. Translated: CSARGGQSNQPQHF.

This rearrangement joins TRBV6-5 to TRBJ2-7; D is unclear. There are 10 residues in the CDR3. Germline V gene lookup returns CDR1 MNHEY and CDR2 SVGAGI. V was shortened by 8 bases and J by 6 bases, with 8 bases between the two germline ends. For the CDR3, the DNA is TGTGCCAGCGCCCCCCCCGAGCAGTACTTC. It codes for CASAPPEQYF.

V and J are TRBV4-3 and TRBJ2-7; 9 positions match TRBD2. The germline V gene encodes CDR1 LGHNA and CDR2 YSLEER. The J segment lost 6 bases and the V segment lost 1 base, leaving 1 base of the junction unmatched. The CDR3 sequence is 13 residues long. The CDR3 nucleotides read TGCGCCAGCAGCCAAGGGCGGGGGGGCGAGCAGTACTTC. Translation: CASSQGRGGEQYF.

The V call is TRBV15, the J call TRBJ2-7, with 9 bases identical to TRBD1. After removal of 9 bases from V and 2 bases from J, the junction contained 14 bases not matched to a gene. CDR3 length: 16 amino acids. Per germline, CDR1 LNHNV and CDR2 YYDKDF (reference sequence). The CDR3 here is CATAKTGGSKPYEQYF. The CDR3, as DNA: TGTGCCACGGCTAAAACAGGGGGCAGTAAGCCCTACGAGCAGTACTTC.

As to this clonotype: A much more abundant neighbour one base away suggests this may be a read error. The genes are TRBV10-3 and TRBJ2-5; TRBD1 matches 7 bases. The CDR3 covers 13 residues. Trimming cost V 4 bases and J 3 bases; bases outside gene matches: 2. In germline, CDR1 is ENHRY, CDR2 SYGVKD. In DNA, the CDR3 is TGTGCCATCAGTGGGCAGGGGGAAGAGACCCAGTACTTC. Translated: CAISGQGEETQYF.